This T cell receptor (beta chain) was profiled in a study of T cell responses to AZD1222 COVID-19 vaccine. Findings and limits, study-wide: As reported, nearly half of all spike-specific TCRs target variant regions that are unmutated.

The V end was cut by 4 bases, the J end by 3 bases, with 8 bases between. The CDR3 totals 13 residues. Germline V gives CDR1 LGHDT, CDR2 YNNKEL (reference sequence). Profiled with immunoSEQ multiplex PCR; TCRdb holds only in-frame clones, not every one. Of 80,000 to 90,000 clones listed, roughly 90% are singletons. As to this clone: Antigen: not known.

The source material was peripheral blood, sampled on day 0 of MenACWY control vaccination. The receptor's source is an adult in good health. This chain joins TRBV3-1 (or the pseudogene TRBV3-2) and TRBJ2-3; D might be TRBD2 (6 bases). The CDR3 DNA follows: TGTGCCAGCAGCCGACTAGAGACAGATACGCAGTATTTT. Its protein is CASSRLETDTQYF.